These 20 T cell receptor beta chains originate from one sample sequenced in a study of OX40 agonist ivuxolimab in advanced cancers. Libraries were prepared by immunoSEQ multiplex PCR; TCRdb keeps only in-frame clonotypes and omits some of them. The sample holds more than 65,000 clones, just under 85% seen once. The specimen comprised CD4+ or CD8+ T cells sorted from blood, sampled in a trial of the OX40 agonist ivuxolimab. The receptors come from an adult with an advanced solid tumor such as melanoma, head and neck, liver or kidney cancer.

The V and J genes are TRBV15 and TRBJ2-1; TRBD2 aligns across 9 bases. This CDR3 is 15 amino acids long. J was trimmed by 3 bases and V by 3 bases; bases with no gene match: 3. From germline, CDR1 is LNHNV and CDR2 YYDKDF (reference sequence). CDR3 region: CATSRLAGVYNEQFF. The CDR3, as DNA: TGTGCCACCAGCAGGTTAGCGGGGGTCTACAATGAGCAGTTCTTC.

A few counts support this clone. This chain uses TRBV6-1 with TRBJ2-7; tentative D call: TRBD1 (5 bases). The CDR3 spans 15 residues. Germline V lookup: CDR1 MNHNS, CDR2 SASEGT. The CDR3 protein is CASSEAGHLSYEQYV. DNA for the CDR3: TGTGCCAGCAGCGAAGCCGGACACCTCTCCTACGAGCAGTACGTC.

This clone was seen just once. The chain combines TRBV10-1 with TRBJ2-1, with D uncertain. There are 12 residues in the CDR3. Germline V gene lookup returns CDR1 WNHNN and CDR2 SYGVQD (reference sequence). V shed 2 bases and J shed 5 bases, with 4 bases lying between them. CDR3 in DNA: TGCGCCAGCAGTGAGATGGACAATGAGCAGTTCTTC. It specifies CASSEMDNEQFF.

The chain joins TRBV6-5 to TRBJ2-1, with 9 bases matching TRBD1. Losses at the gene ends were 2 bases for V and 5 bases for J; bases not matched to a gene: 4. The CDR3 is 15 amino acids. Germline V gives CDR1 MNHEY, CDR2 SVGAGI. CDR3 residues: CASSYEGQGNNEQFF. Here the CDR3 DNA reads TGTGCCAGCAGTTACGAGGGACAGGGTAACAATGAGCAGTTCTTC.

Here the CDR3 reads CASSEVAGAYNEQFF. The DNA for the CDR3 is TGTGCCAGCAGTGAAGTAGCGGGAGCCTACAATGAGCAGTTCTTC. The rearrangement links TRBV2 to TRBJ2-1; TRBD2 agrees at 9 bases. The V gene end was trimmed by 1 base and the J gene end by 2 bases; junction bases not matched to a gene: 0. In germline, CDR1 is SNHLY, CDR2 FYNNEI. The CDR3 is 15 residues long. Complete variable domain (other parts from reference TRBV2 and TRBJ2-1): EPEVTQTPSHQVTQMGQEVILRCVPISNHLYFYWYRQILGQKVEFLVSFYNNEISEKSEIFDDQFSVERPDGSNFTLKIRSTKLEDSAMYFCASSEVAGAYNEQFFGPGTRLTVL.

V and J are TRBV5-4 and TRBJ1-2, with 8 bases fitting TRBD1. The length of the CDR3 is 15 residues. CDR1 and CDR2 from the germline V gene are SGHNT and YYREEE (reference sequence). The V segment lost 4 bases and the J segment 4 bases; nucleotides outside the gene matches: 9. DNA for the CDR3: TGTGCCAGCAGCCAAGGACAGGGTTTCATCTATGGCTACACCTTC. It encodes CASSQGQGFIYGYTF. Using reference TRBV5-4 and TRBJ1-2 for the parts outside the CDR3, the full variable domain is ETGVTQSPTHLIKTRGQQVTLRCSSQSGHNTVSWYQQALGQGPQFIFQYYREEENGRGNFPPRFSGLQFPNYSSELNVNALELDDSALYLCASSQGQGFIYGYTFGSGTRLTVV.

The chain has TRBV6-5 and TRBJ2-4, with 8 bases identical to TRBD1. Trimming took 4 bases from V and 8 from J; bases not matched to a gene: 13. CDR1 is MNHEY, CDR2 SVGAGI, per germline. This CDR3 contains 16 residues. The CDR3 bases are TGTGCCAGCAGTTCCTCAGGGGGCCCTAGGAGGGACATTCAGTACTTC. This gives the protein CASSSSGGPRRDIQYF.

The rearrangement joins TRBV6-5 to TRBJ2-5; D may be TRBD1 (6 bases). Trimming took 5 bases from V and 5 from J, leaving 18 bases between them. Germline V gene lookup returns CDR1 MNHEY and CDR2 SVGAGI. The CDR3 is made up of 15 amino acids. The CDR3 region is CASSKTTGPWETQYF. As DNA, the CDR3 is TGTGCCAGCAGTAAAACAACAGGGCCATGGGAGACCCAGTACTTC.

V and J are TRBV2 and TRBJ2-5, with TRBD1 matching 7 bases. The V gene end was trimmed by 3 bases and the J gene end by 3 bases; junction bases not matched to a gene: 4. This CDR3 spans 14 amino acids. CDR1 and CDR2 from the germline V gene are SNHLY and FYNNEI. The CDR3 region is CASSDLTGEETQYF. The CDR3 DNA is TGTGCCAGCAGTGATTTAACAGGGGAAGAGACCCAGTACTTC.

This chain links TRBV6-5 with TRBJ1-5; D uncertain. The germline V gene encodes CDR1 MNHEY and CDR2 SVGAGI. This CDR3 spans 11 amino acids. Trimming cost V 8 bases and J 3 bases, with 5 bases left between them. CDR3 residues: CASGVNQPQHF. The DNA of the CDR3 is TGTGCCAGCGGAGTCAATCAGCCCCAGCATTTT.

CDR3 in amino acids: CAISEPGGPYEQYF. DNA of the CDR3: TGTGCCATCAGTGAGCCGGGAGGCCCCTACGAGCAGTACTTC. J is TRBJ2-7 and V is TRBV10-3, with 7 bases that match TRBD2. The J segment lost 2 bases and the V segment lost 2 bases, leaving 3 bases of the junction unmatched. Germline V gene sequence: CDR1 ENHRY, CDR2 SYGVKD. This CDR3 is 14 amino acids long.

The rearrangement links TRBV11-2 to TRBJ2-3; 8 bases fit TRBD2. Germline trimming cut 1 base from V and 2 bases from J; bases unmatched to any gene: 2. Per the germline V gene, CDR1 is SGHAT and CDR2 is FQNNGV. This CDR3 has 15 residues. The DNA for the CDR3 is TGTGCCAGCAGCTTAGGGGGACTAGACACAGATACGCAGTATTTT. It codes for CASSLGGLDTDTQYF.

Worth noting for this clone: An end of the junction differs from the germline gene, which may be a read error. The rearrangement joins TRBV18 to TRBJ1-5; D is possibly TRBD1 (5 bases). This CDR3 is built from 16 residues. CDR1 KGHSH and CDR2 LQKENI come from the germline V gene. The CDR3 DNA reads as TGTGCCAGCTTACCAAACCAGGGCGCATGGGATCAGCCCCAGCATTTT. It codes for CASLPNQGAWDQPQHF.

The rearrangement joins TRBV11-2 to TRBJ2-7; no clear D gene. V was shortened by 5 bases and J by 1 base, with 15 bases between the two germline ends. Looked up from germline, CDR1 is SGHAT and CDR2 is FQNNGV. The CDR3 consists of 15 residues. The CDR3 loop reads CASSLRWFESYEQYV. The DNA of the CDR3 is TGTGCCAGCAGCCTTAGATGGTTCGAGTCCTACGAGCAGTACGTC.

The J gene is TRBJ2-1, the V gene TRBV14; tentatively, D is TRBD1 or TRBD2 (5 bases each). The CDR3 has 11 residues. V lost 4 bases to trimming and J lost 15 bases, with 13 bases between them. Germline assignment: CDR1 SGHDN and CDR2 FVKESK. This chain's CDR3 is CASSLRGPLFF. The CDR3 coding sequence is TGTGCCAGCAGCCTCCGGGGCCCTCTGTTCTTC. The full variable domain, rest sourced from reference TRBV14 and TRBJ2-1, is EAGVTQFPSHSVIEKGQTVTLRCDPISGHDNLYWYRRVMGKEIKFLLHFVKESKQDESGMPNNRFLAERTGGTYSTLKVQPAELEDSGVYFCASSLRGPLFFGPGTRLTVL.

V and J are TRBV21-1 and TRBJ2-7; the D call of TRBD2 is as the table states it, not checked on the DNA. TRBV21-1 is flagged as a pseudogene. This CDR3 is 13 amino acids long. CDR3 DNA sequence: TGTGCCAGCAGCCCGGTCACCCCCTACGAGCAGTACTTC. The encoded protein is CASSPVTPYEQYF.

The chain employs TRBV28 and TRBJ1-5, with D maybe TRBD1 (5 bases). The CDR3 contains 17 residues. The germline CDR1 and CDR2 sequences are MDHEN and SYDVKM. Trimming pared 3 bases from V and 3 bases from J, leaving 18 bases between. The DNA for the CDR3 is TGTGCCAGCAGTTTCGGGGGAGCCCCAAGGTCCAATCAGCCCCAGCATTTT. Translating it yields CASSFGGAPRSNQPQHF.

This sequence joins TRBV27 and TRBJ2-7; 7 positions agree with TRBD2. This CDR3 comprises 13 residues. With V trimmed by 6 bases and J by 1 base, 3 bases remained unmatched. CDR1 is MNHEY and CDR2 is SMNVEV in the germline V gene (reference sequence). In DNA, the CDR3 is TGTGCCAGCAGCCCAGCGGGGTCCTACGAGCAGTACGTC. Protein product: CASSPAGSYEQYV.

This CDR3 is CASSVGLGQGFYGYTF. In DNA, the CDR3 is TGTGCCAGCAGCGTAGGGCTTGGACAGGGATTCTATGGCTACACCTTC. The V call is TRBV9, the J call TRBJ1-2; TRBD1 agrees at 8 bases. Looked up from germline, CDR1 is SGDLS and CDR2 is YYNGEE. The CDR3 extends over 16 amino acids. V lost 0 bases and J lost 4; bases outside the gene matches: 8.

The chain employs TRBV10-3 and TRBJ1-5; no clear D. Trimming took off 3 bases at V and 2 bases at J, with 11 bases between the two ends. The germline V gene has CDR1 ENHRY and CDR2 SYGVKD. The CDR3 loop spans 15 amino acids. CDR3: CAISDSGSRNQPQHF. CDR3 in DNA: TGTGCCATCAGTGACAGCGGGTCGCGCAATCAGCCCCAGCATTTT.